These 17 T cell receptor beta chains share one sample of origin, sequenced in a study of control samples from healthy donors and cancer patients. Generated by immunoSEQ multiplex PCR, the TCRdb table keeps only in-frame clones and is missing some. The sample includes under 85,000 clones, roughly 93% seen only once; the top ten take 1.3%. Source material: PBMCs. Source of these receptors: a middle-aged woman with lung cancer.

The genes are TRBV19 and TRBJ2-3; no definite D call. The CDR3 loop spans 21 amino acids. CDR1 LNHDA and CDR2 SQIVND come from the germline V gene (reference sequence). V dropped 0 bases and J dropped 0 bases, with 25 bases sitting between them. CDR3: CASSIDGIAESQSTSTDTQYF. DNA for the CDR3: TGTGCCAGTAGTATAGATGGGATAGCCGAGAGTCAGTCAACCAGCACAGATACGCAGTATTTT.

The CDR3 is CASSPTTGKGYTF. The DNA of the CDR3 is TGTGCCAGCAGCCCCACGACAGGGAAGGGCTACACCTTC. The V and J genes are TRBV6-6 and TRBJ1-2, with 7 bases matching TRBD1. This CDR3 spans 13 amino acids. V lost 6 bases to trimming and J lost 8 bases; unmatched junction nucleotides: 9. Germline V gene lookup returns CDR1 MNHNY and CDR2 SVGAGI (reference sequence).

This clone was seen once. The V call is TRBV18, the J call TRBJ2-7; D perhaps matches TRBD1 (6 bases). Germline CDR1 is KGHSH and CDR2 is LQKENI. The length of the CDR3 is 13 residues. V shed 2 bases and J shed 3 bases, with 8 bases lying between them. CDR3 protein: CASSPDRSYEQYF. The CDR3 DNA reads as TGTGCCAGCTCACCAGACAGGAGCTACGAGCAGTACTTC.

This chain links TRBV9 with TRBJ1-1; weak D call: TRBD1 (6 bases). The germline CDR1 and CDR2 sequences are SGDLS and YYNGEE. V was pared by 4 bases and J by 3 bases, with 13 bases between. This CDR3 has 14 residues. CDR3: CASSPGQLHTEAFF. The CDR3 coding sequence is TGTGCCAGCAGCCCCGGACAGTTACACACTGAAGCTTTCTTT.

This rearrangement joins TRBV21-1 to TRBJ1-5; whether TRBD1, the table's D call, matches the DNA was not checked. TRBV21-1 constitutes a pseudogene. CDR3 length equals 18 residues. The CDR3 loop reads CASTSGQGAWISNQPQHF. The CDR3 region has the DNA TGTGCCAGCACCTCCGGACAGGGGGCTTGGATTAGCAATCAGCCCCAGCATTTT.

This chain connects TRBV4-1 to TRBJ2-2, with D uncertain. Germline CDR1 reads MGHRA; CDR2 reads YSYEKL. The V end lost 1 base, the J end lost 1 base, and 7 bases lay between the germline ends. The CDR3 contains 15 residues. The CDR3 bases are TGCGCCAGCAGCCAAGTGCCGGGGAACACCGGGGAGCTGTTTTTT. This codes for CASSQVPGNTGELFF.

This clone was recorded only once. J is TRBJ1-3 and V is TRBV28; D remains unclear. V was pared by 5 bases and J by 2 bases, with 7 bases between. Germline V gives CDR1 MDHEN, CDR2 SYDVKM. The CDR3 covers 13 residues. In DNA form, the CDR3 reads TGTGCCAGCAGTGTCCCACCTGGAAACACCATATATTTT. Its translation: CASSVPPGNTIYF.

The chain carries TRBV2 and TRBJ2-1; 9 nucleotides align to TRBD1. The germline V gene has CDR1 SNHLY and CDR2 FYNNEI. This CDR3 has 13 residues. The junction had 3 bases not matched to a gene; V was cut back by 6 bases and J by 6 bases. CDR3 region: CASRGQGVNEQFF. The CDR3 DNA reads as TGTGCCAGCAGGGGACAGGGAGTCAATGAGCAGTTCTTC.

This chain joins TRBV11-2 and TRBJ2-7; no clear D. This CDR3 contains 13 residues. Germline CDR1 reads SGHAT; CDR2 reads FQNNGV. V lost 6 bases and J lost 2, with 11 bases in between. The CDR3 DNA reads as TGTGCCAGCAGAGAGAGAGGTGCCTACGAGCAGTACTTC. As protein: CASRERGAYEQYF.

The rearrangement uses TRBV5-1 and TRBJ2-3; perhaps D is TRBD1 or TRBD2 (5 bases each). The CDR3 extends over 13 amino acids. The V end was cut by 10 bases, the J end by 0 bases, with 12 bases between. Per germline, CDR1 SGHRS and CDR2 YFSETQ. This CDR3 reads CASWGGSTDTQYF. The DNA for the CDR3 is TGCGCCTCCTGGGGCGGGAGCACAGATACGCAGTATTTT.

The V gene is TRBV6-5, the J gene TRBJ1-2; a weak D match, TRBD1 (5 bases). Germline lookup yields CDR1 MNHEY and CDR2 SVGAGI. The CDR3 contains 16 residues. Trimming removed 0 bases at V and 0 bases at J, with 11 bases between. The CDR3 here is CASSYSSGAANYGYTF. CDR3 in DNA: TGTGCCAGCAGTTACTCTAGCGGGGCGGCTAACTATGGCTACACCTTC.

This chain links TRBV18 with TRBJ2-7; unclear D gene. Germline V gene data show CDR1 as KGHSH and CDR2 as LQKENI. The CDR3 is made up of 12 amino acids. The V and J ends lost 3 bases and 2 bases respectively, with 5 bases between them. In DNA form, the CDR3 reads TGTGCCAGCTCACCGGGCCCCTACGAGCAGTACTTC. This gives the protein CASSPGPYEQYF.

The V gene is TRBV5-6, the J gene TRBJ2-3; 9 bases line up with TRBD2. Looked up from germline, CDR1 is SGHDT and CDR2 is YYEEEE. This CDR3 spans 15 amino acids. The V and J ends lost 2 bases and 6 bases, in that order; junction bases with no gene match: 7. The CDR3 spells CASSLAGGTPDTQYF. CDR3 nucleotide sequence: TGTGCCAGCAGCTTAGCGGGGGGAACCCCGGATACGCAGTATTTT. The variable domain in full, with the rest retrieved from reference TRBV5-6 and TRBJ2-3, is DAGVTQSPTHLIKTRGQQVTLRCSPKSGHDTVSWYQQALGQGPQFIFQYYEEEERQRGNFPDRFSGHQFPNYSSELNVNALLLGDSALYLCASSLAGGTPDTQYFGPGTRLTVL.

The chain has TRBV5-1 and TRBJ1-2, with 8 bases that match TRBD1. The V gene's germline CDR1 is SGHRS and CDR2 YFSETQ. The V and J ends lost 2 bases and 4 bases, in that order; junction bases with no gene match: 4. There are 14 residues in the CDR3. CDR3 nucleotide sequence: TGCGCCAGCAGCTTAGGACAGGGAAGCTATGGCTACACCTTC. As protein: CASSLGQGSYGYTF.

The V call is TRBV3-1 (or the pseudogene TRBV3-2), the J call TRBJ2-3; D possibly uses TRBD1 or TRBD2 (5 bases each). This CDR3 is built from 14 residues. Trimming removed 6 bases at V and 6 bases at J, with 16 bases between. CDR1 and CDR2 (germline): LGHDT, YNNKEL (reference sequence). The CDR3 DNA reads as TGTGCCAGCAGGAAAACGGGACCCTACGATACGCAGTATTTT. This sequence encodes CASRKTGPYDTQYF.

V gene TRBV27 combines with J gene TRBJ2-2; tentatively, D is TRBD1 (5 bases). The germline V gene has CDR1 MNHEY and CDR2 SMNVEV (reference sequence). V lost 5 bases to trimming and J lost 0 bases, with 7 bases between them. The CDR3 length is 14 residues. The CDR3 coding sequence is TGTGCCAGCAGTGTCAGGGCGAACACCGGGGAGCTGTTTTTT. As protein: CASSVRANTGELFF.

This clone occurred a few times. The DNA of the CDR3 is TGTGCCAGCAGCATTCGGACTAGCGGGGTTGAGCAGTTCTTC. Its translation is CASSIRTSGVEQFF. The chain links TRBV7-2 to TRBJ2-1, with 12 bases aligning to TRBD2. CDR1 is SGHTA, CDR2 FQGNSA, per germline. J lost 9 bases, V lost 5 bases, and 5 bases had no gene match. The length of the CDR3 is 14 residues.